The 4 T cell receptor beta chains listed next were all sequenced from one sample in a study of blood T cells in healthy people across ages. A second PCR, run for roughly 6 to 11 cycles, used a sample-barcoded 5' primer plus a J-beta primer mix. MiXCR was run by TCRdb on the 5' RACE reads, yielding one entry per CDR3 protein. Of over 450,000 distinct CDR3 sequences detected, about 25% appear once; the ten largest clones hold roughly 10%. These records were also assigned to another study, of T cells of mothers and their children.

Sequenced: blood. The receptors derive from a boy between 5 and 17 years old in good health.

The chain joins TRBV5-1 to TRBJ2-7; 7 nucleotides line up with TRBD2. CDR1 SGHRS and CDR2 YFSETQ come from the germline V gene. The junction had 6 bases not matched to a gene; V was cut back by 6 bases and J by 6 bases. The CDR3 is 12 residues long. The CDR3 coding sequence is TGCGCCAGCAAGGTTACGGGGGGCGAGCAGTACTTC. Translating it yields CASKVTGGEQYF.

This clonotype occurred a few times. The chain combines TRBV18 with TRBJ1-2, with D perhaps matching TRBD1 (6 bases). The CDR3 loop spans 13 amino acids. V was shortened by 2 bases and J by 3 bases, with 7 bases between the two germline ends. Germline CDR1 is KGHSH and CDR2 is LQKENI. CDR3 sequence: CASSPEGDYGYTF. The CDR3 DNA reads TGTGCCAGCTCACCAGAGGGGGACTATGGCTACACCTTC.

The chain combines TRBV20-1 with TRBJ1-4, with D maybe TRBD1 (6 bases). Germline CDR1 is DFQATT and CDR2 is SNEGSKA (reference sequence). V lost 2 bases and J 0 bases, leaving 10 bases between the germline ends. The CDR3 sequence is 15 residues long. CDR3 amino acids: CSARKGGSTNEKLFF. For the CDR3, the DNA is TGCAGTGCTAGAAAGGGGGGGTCAACTAATGAAAAACTGTTTTTT.

The chain couples TRBV4-1 to TRBJ2-5; 9 bases align to TRBD1. Germline V gene lookup returns CDR1 MGHRA and CDR2 YSYEKL. The trim removed 4 bases at V and 1 base at J, leaving 4 bases unmatched. The CDR3 runs 15 residues. CDR3 sequence reads: CASSLYRGPQETQYF. In DNA form, the CDR3 reads TGCGCCAGCAGCCTATACAGGGGGCCCCAAGAGACCCAGTACTTC.